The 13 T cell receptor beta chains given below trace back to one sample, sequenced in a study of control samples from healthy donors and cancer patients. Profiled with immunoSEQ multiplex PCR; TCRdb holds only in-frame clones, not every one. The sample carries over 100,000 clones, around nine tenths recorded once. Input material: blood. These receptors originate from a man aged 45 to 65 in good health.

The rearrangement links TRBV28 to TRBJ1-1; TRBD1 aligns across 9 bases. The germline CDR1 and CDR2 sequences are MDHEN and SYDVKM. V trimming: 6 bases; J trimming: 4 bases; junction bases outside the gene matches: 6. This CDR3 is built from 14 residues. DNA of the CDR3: TGTGCCAGCAGCTCAGACAGGGGGAGCACTGAAGCTTTCTTT. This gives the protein CASSSDRGSTEAFF.

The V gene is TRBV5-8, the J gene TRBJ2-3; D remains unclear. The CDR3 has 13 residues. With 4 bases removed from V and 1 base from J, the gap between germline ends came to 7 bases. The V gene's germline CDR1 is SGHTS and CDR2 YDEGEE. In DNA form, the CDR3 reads TGTGCCAGCAGCCCAACAGGCACAGATACGCAGTATTTT. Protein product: CASSPTGTDTQYF.

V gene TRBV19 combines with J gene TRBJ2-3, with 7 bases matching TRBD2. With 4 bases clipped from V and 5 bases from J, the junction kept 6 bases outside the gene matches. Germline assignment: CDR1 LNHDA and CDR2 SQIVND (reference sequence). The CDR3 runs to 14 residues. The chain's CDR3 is CASSTGEGIDTQYF. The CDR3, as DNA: TGTGCCAGTAGTACTGGGGAGGGAATAGATACGCAGTATTTT.

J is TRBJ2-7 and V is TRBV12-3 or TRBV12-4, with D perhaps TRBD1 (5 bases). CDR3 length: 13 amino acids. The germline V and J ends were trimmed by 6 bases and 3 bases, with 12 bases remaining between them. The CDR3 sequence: CASSSNRHYEQYF. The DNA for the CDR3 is TGTGCCAGCAGCTCGAACAGGCACTACGAGCAGTACTTC.

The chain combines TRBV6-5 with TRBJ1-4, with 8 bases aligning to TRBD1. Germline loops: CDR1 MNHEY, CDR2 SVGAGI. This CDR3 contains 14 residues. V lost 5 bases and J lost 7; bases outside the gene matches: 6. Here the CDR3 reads CASSQGAHGEKLFF. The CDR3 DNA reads TGTGCCAGCAGTCAGGGGGCGCACGGTGAAAAACTGTTTTTT.

The DNA for the CDR3 is TGTGCCAGCGGGGGACAGAACACCGGGGAGCTGTTTTTT. Translation gives CASGGQNTGELFF. The rearrangement uses TRBV12-3 or TRBV12-4 and TRBJ2-2; D possibly corresponds to TRBD1 (6 bases). This CDR3 contains 13 residues. The V end was cut by 8 bases, the J end by 1 base, with 8 bases between.

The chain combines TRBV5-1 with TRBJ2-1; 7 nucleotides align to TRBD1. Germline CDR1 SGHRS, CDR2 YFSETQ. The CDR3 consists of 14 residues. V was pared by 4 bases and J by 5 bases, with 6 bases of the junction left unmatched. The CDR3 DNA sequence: TGCGCCAGCAGCACCTCCGGGACAGACAATGAGCAGTTCTTC. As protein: CASSTSGTDNEQFF.

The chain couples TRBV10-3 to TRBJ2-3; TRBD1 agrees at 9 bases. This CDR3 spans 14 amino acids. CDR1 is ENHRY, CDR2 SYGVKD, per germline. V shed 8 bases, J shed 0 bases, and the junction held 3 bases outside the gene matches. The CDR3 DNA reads TGTGCCATCGGTGGACAGGGGAGCACAGATACGCAGTATTTT. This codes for CAIGGQGSTDTQYF.

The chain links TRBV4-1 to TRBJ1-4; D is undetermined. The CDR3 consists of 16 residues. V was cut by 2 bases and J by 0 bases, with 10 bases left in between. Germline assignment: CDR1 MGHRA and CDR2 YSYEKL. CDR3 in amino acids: CASSQLQPATNEKLFF. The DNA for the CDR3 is TGCGCCAGCAGCCAACTACAACCGGCAACTAATGAAAAACTGTTTTTT.

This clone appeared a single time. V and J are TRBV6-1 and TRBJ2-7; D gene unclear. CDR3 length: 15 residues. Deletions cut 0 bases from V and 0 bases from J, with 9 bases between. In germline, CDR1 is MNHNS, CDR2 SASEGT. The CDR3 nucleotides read TGTGCCAGCAGTGAAGCGGCGGCTAGCTCCTACGAGCAGTACTTC. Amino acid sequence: CASSEAAASSYEQYF.

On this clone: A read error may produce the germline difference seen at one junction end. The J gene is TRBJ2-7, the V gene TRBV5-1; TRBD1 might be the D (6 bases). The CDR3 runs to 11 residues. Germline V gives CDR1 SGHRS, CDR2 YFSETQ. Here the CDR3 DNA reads TGCGCCAGCAGCTTGGAAGGGGGTTACGGCTTC. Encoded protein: CASSLEGGYGF.

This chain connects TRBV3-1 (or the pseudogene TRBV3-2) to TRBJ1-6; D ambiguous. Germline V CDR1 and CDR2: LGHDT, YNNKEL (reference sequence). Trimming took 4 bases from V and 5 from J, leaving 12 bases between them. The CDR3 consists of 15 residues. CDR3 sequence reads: CASSPSFGNNSPLHF. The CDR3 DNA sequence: TGTGCCAGCAGCCCATCTTTTGGGAATAATTCACCCCTCCACTTT.

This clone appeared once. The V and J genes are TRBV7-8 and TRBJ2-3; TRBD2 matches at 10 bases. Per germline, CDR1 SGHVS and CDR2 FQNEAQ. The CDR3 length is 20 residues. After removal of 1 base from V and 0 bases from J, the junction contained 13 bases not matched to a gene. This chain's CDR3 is CASSLDVAGGRRTSTDTQYF. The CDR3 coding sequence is TGTGCCAGCAGCTTAGATGTAGCGGGGGGCCGCCGCACTAGCACAGATACGCAGTATTTT.